This is a list of T cell receptor beta chains from one sample in a study of T-cell memory formation after mild COVID-19. TCRdb reprocessed the 5' RACE reads with MiXCR, giving one entry per CDR3 protein. The sample yields approximately 150,000 distinct CDR3 sequences, about 6% seen once. What was sequenced was PBMCs or a T cell subset sorted from them (not recorded which). These receptors all come from an adult woman who had mild COVID-19 (a few samples of this study predate the infection). Cell type and time point are not known. Both conserved end residues are part of each CDR3.

J gene | V gene | CDR3 protein
TRBJ1-1 | TRBV6-1 | CASSYDLEGDTEAFF
TRBJ2-5 | TRBV29-1 | CSVVPSPYNGETQYF
TRBJ2-7 | TRBV7-9 | CASSLRTGGDEQYF
TRBJ2-1 | TRBV12-3/TRBV12-4 | CASSSRGGANEQFF
TRBJ1-1 | TRBV20-1 | CSAREDRATEAFF
TRBJ1-2 | TRBV12-3/TRBV12-4 | CATLSPLGDTSNYGYTF
TRBJ1-5 | TRBV5-1 | CASSRGINQPQHF
TRBJ1-2 | TRBV5-1 | CASSPTGFNYGYTF
TRBJ2-7 | TRBV7-9 | CASSQGQSTYEQYF
TRBJ2-6 | TRBV4-3 | CASSQDKGVGANVLTF
TRBJ2-1 | TRBV12-3/TRBV12-4 | CASSRSPVSSYNEQFF
TRBJ2-7 | TRBV7-2 | CASSTPQGVGGEQYF
TRBJ2-7 | TRBV4-3 | CASSLALDGRYEQYF
TRBJ1-2 | TRBV15 | CATSRERGTGYGYTF